Below are 29 T cell receptor beta chains sequenced from a single sample in a study of T cell responses to AZD1222 COVID-19 vaccine. Profiling relied on immunoSEQ multiplex PCR, and the TCRdb table lists in-frame clones only, not all of them. The table shows approximately 190,000 clones, with around 87% occurring only once. The sequencing here drew on peripheral blood, taken on day 0 of MenACWY control vaccination. Receptors were obtained from an adult in good health.

The chain has TRBV5-1 and TRBJ2-2; D remains unclear. The length of the CDR3 is 15 residues. The V gene lost 6 bases and the J gene lost 0 bases, with 12 bases spanning the gap. CDR1 and CDR2 (germline): SGHRS, YFSETQ. CDR3 loop: CASTDTTPNTGELFF. CDR3 coding DNA: TGCGCCAGCACTGACACGACACCGAACACCGGGGAGCTGTTTTTT.

In its sample, this clone was seen a few times. This chain uses TRBV6-4 with TRBJ2-1; 11 bases are a match to TRBD2. V was clipped by 2 bases and J by 6 bases; unmatched bases: 0. This CDR3 is built from 14 residues. Germline CDR1 reads MRHNA; CDR2 reads SNTAGT. CDR3 sequence (DNA): TGTGCCAGCAGTGACGGGACTAGCGGCAATGAGCAGTTCTTC. It encodes CASSDGTSGNEQFF.

The rearrangement links TRBV7-3 to TRBJ2-1; 8 nucleotides agree with TRBD1. The ends lost 2 bases at V and 2 bases at J; junction bases unmatched: 5. This CDR3 is 16 amino acids long. Per the germline V gene, CDR1 is SGHTA and CDR2 is FQGTGA. The CDR3 sequence is CASSLLPGQAYNEQFF. The DNA for the CDR3 is TGTGCCAGCAGCTTATTGCCGGGACAGGCCTACAATGAGCAGTTCTTC.

The V call is TRBV7-2, the J call TRBJ2-5; 8 bases are shared with TRBD1. V gave up 2 bases and J gave up 2 bases; unmatched junction bases: 4. CDR3 length: 15 residues. The germline V gene has CDR1 SGHTA and CDR2 FQGNSA. CDR3 in amino acids: CASSLRTGKQETQYF. CDR3 in DNA: TGTGCCAGCAGCTTAAGGACAGGGAAACAAGAGACCCAGTACTTC. Supplemented by reference TRBV7-2 and TRBJ2-5, the full variable domain reads GAGVSQSPSNKVTEKGKDVELRCDPISGHTALYWYRQSLGQGLEFLIYFQGNSAPDKSGLPSDRFSAERTGGSVSTLTIQRTQQEDSAVYLCASSLRTGKQETQYFGPGTRLLVL.

Here the CDR3 reads CAIRTGDRRTQYF. The CDR3 region has the DNA TGTGCCATAAGGACGGGAGACCGGCGGACCCAGTACTTC. The chain couples TRBV10-3 to TRBJ2-5, with TRBD2 as a possible D gene (6 bases). Trimming left V 9 bases short and J 7 bases short, with 18 bases between. This CDR3 is built from 13 residues. The germline V gene has CDR1 ENHRY and CDR2 SYGVKD.

The J gene is TRBJ2-7, the V gene TRBV25-1; D is undetermined. Germline CDR1 is MGHDK and CDR2 is SYGVNS. The CDR3 extends over 11 amino acids. The V end lost 6 bases, the J end lost 7 bases, and 10 bases lay between the germline ends. CDR3 in DNA: TGTGCCAGCAGAAACACCGGGGAGCAGTACTTC. This gives the protein CASRNTGEQYF.

The chain has TRBV27 and TRBJ1-2; no clear D. V lost 5 bases to trimming and J lost 4 bases, with 8 bases between them. This CDR3 spans 12 amino acids. Germline CDR1 reads MNHEY; CDR2 reads SMNVEV (reference sequence). CDR3 DNA: TGTGCCAGCAGTGGGGTCGGCTATGGCTACACCTTC. This codes for CASSGVGYGYTF.

The V and J genes are TRBV5-1 and TRBJ2-2; 8 bases align to TRBD2. The CDR3 is 17 amino acids. Looked up from germline, CDR1 is SGHRS and CDR2 is YFSETQ. The V and J ends lost 2 bases and 2 bases, in that order; junction bases with no gene match: 8. For the CDR3, the DNA is TGCGCCAGCAGCTTTCGTCTTAGGACTAGCAACACCGGGGAGCTGTTTTTT. Protein: CASSFRLRTSNTGELFF.

This clone came up once. This chain connects TRBV19 to TRBJ2-2, with no clear D. The CDR3 length is 14 residues. CDR1 is LNHDA, CDR2 SQIVND, per germline (reference sequence). Trimming left V 9 bases short and J 4 bases short, with 15 bases between. CDR3 DNA sequence: TGTGCCAGCCTTGACGGGCCAGCCACCGGGGAGCTGTTTTTT. Protein sequence: CASLDGPATGELFF.

CDR3 DNA: TGTGCCAGCTCGCGGGCCGCCCAGGGGTTCACAGATACGCAGTATTTT. Translated: CASSRAAQGFTDTQYF. The chain couples TRBV18 to TRBJ2-3; D may be TRBD1 (6 bases). Germline V CDR1 and CDR2: KGHSH, LQKENI. Between the trimmed V and J ends, which lost 6 bases and 2 bases, there was a span of 18 bases. This CDR3 has 16 amino acids.

The V and J genes are TRBV7-9 and TRBJ1-4; no firm D call. Germline V gene lookup returns CDR1 SEHNR and CDR2 FQNEAQ (reference sequence). V lost 3 bases to trimming and J lost 8 bases, with 16 bases between them. This CDR3 is built from 15 residues. CDR3 bases: TGTGCCAGCAGCTTCCCCAACACGGCTCGGGAAAAACTGTTTTTT. Its translation: CASSFPNTAREKLFF.

The chain combines TRBV4-1 with TRBJ1-1; TRBD1 might be the D (6 bases). V was trimmed by 0 bases and J by 1 base, leaving 9 bases between them. From germline, CDR1 is MGHRA and CDR2 YSYEKL. The CDR3 totals 15 residues. CDR3 residues: CASSQDQGRNTEAFF. The CDR3 region has the DNA TGCGCCAGCAGCCAAGACCAGGGGAGGAACACTGAAGCTTTCTTT.

For this clone: Other nucleotide sequences from this sample produce the same CDR3. The rearrangement joins TRBV30 to TRBJ1-1; TRBD1 is a possible D gene (5 bases). The CDR3 loop spans 13 amino acids. CDR1 is GTSNPN and CDR2 is SVGIG in the germline V gene (reference sequence). Trimming removed 0 bases from V and 3 bases from J, with 8 bases in between. The CDR3 DNA follows: TGTGCCTGGAGTGTGCGGGGGGACACTGAAGCTTTCTTT. Amino acids: CAWSVRGDTEAFF.

The CDR3 loop is CASSYSGNYEQYF. The CDR3 DNA is TGTGCCAGCAGTTACTCCGGAAACTACGAGCAGTACTTC. This chain joins TRBV6-5 and TRBJ2-7; D is ambiguous. Trimming removed 0 bases from V and 3 bases from J, with 6 bases in between. This CDR3 comprises 13 residues. CDR1 and CDR2 from the germline V gene are MNHEY and SVGAGI.

The chain links TRBV5-1 to TRBJ2-2; D is uncertain. V was trimmed by 0 bases and J by 2 bases, leaving 14 bases between them. The CDR3 is made up of 17 amino acids. Germline lookup yields CDR1 SGHRS and CDR2 YFSETQ. CDR3 sequence reads: CASSLGAQAANTGELFF. CDR3 in DNA: TGCGCCAGCAGCTTGGGCGCGCAAGCCGCAAACACCGGGGAGCTGTTTTTT.

This sequence joins TRBV5-1 and TRBJ1-2, with no clear D. Per germline, CDR1 SGHRS and CDR2 YFSETQ. Trimming left V 0 bases short and J 6 bases short, with 6 bases between. CDR3 length: 12 amino acids. CDR3 coding DNA: TGCGCCAGCAGCTTGGGGTCTGATGGCTACACCTTC. It specifies CASSLGSDGYTF.

The rearrangement uses TRBV6-5 and TRBJ1-6; D unresolved. Germline V CDR1 and CDR2: MNHEY, SVGAGI. V was shortened by 1 base and J by 9 bases, with 7 bases between the two germline ends. This CDR3 contains 13 residues. The CDR3 loop is CASSYFKGSPLHF. The CDR3 DNA reads TGTGCCAGCAGTTACTTCAAGGGTTCACCCCTCCACTTT.

The chain has TRBV28 and TRBJ1-1; D might be TRBD1 (6 bases). The CDR3 is 15 residues long. V shed 4 bases and J shed 5 bases, with 17 bases lying between them. The germline CDR1 and CDR2 sequences are MDHEN and SYDVKM. CDR3 sequence (DNA): TGTGCCAGCAGTTCTCCCAGGGGAGGGTGGACTGAAGCTTTCTTT. This encodes CASSSPRGGWTEAFF. Supplemented by reference TRBV28 and TRBJ1-1, the full variable domain reads DVKVTQSSRYLVKRTGEKVFLECVQDMDHENMFWYRQDPGLGLRLIYFSYDVKMKEKGDIPEGYSVSREKKERFSLILESASTNQTSMYLCASSSPRGGWTEAFFGQGTRLTVV.

In this sample, this clone turned up once. The chain employs TRBV2 and TRBJ2-3; D might be TRBD1 (5 bases). The CDR3 spans 14 residues. Germline CDR1 SNHLY, CDR2 FYNNEI. Trimming removed 4 bases at V and 4 bases at J, with 12 bases between. CDR3 amino acids: CASSAPRAADTQYF. CDR3 nucleotide sequence: TGTGCCAGCAGTGCCCCCAGGGCGGCAGATACGCAGTATTTT.

This clone came up once. The chain joins TRBV5-1 to TRBJ2-1; tentatively, D is TRBD1 (6 bases). Germline V lookup: CDR1 SGHRS, CDR2 YFSETQ. There are 15 residues in the CDR3. V was trimmed by 1 base and J by 0 bases, leaving 8 bases between them. This CDR3 reads CASSLTGNSYNEQFF. In DNA form, the CDR3 reads TGCGCCAGCAGCTTGACAGGGAACTCCTACAATGAGCAGTTCTTC.

The chain recombines TRBV4-1 with TRBJ2-7; 7 positions match TRBD1. V shed 1 base, J shed 2 bases, and the junction held 8 bases outside the gene matches. Germline-derived CDR1 and CDR2 are MGHRA and YSYEKL. CDR3 length: 16 amino acids. The CDR3 region has the DNA TGCGCCAGCAGCCAAGCGGGCGTTACAGGGGCCTACGAGCAGTACTTC. It specifies CASSQAGVTGAYEQYF.

V usage is TRBV19 and J usage is TRBJ2-7, with 9 nucleotides matching TRBD2. Per germline, CDR1 LNHDA and CDR2 SQIVND (reference sequence). CDR3 length: 16 amino acids. The trim removed 7 bases at V and 0 bases at J, leaving 10 bases unmatched. CDR3 amino acids: CASKMIAGESSYEQYF. CDR3 in DNA: TGTGCCAGTAAAATGATAGCGGGGGAAAGCTCCTACGAGCAGTACTTC.

The chain joins TRBV2 to TRBJ1-5; D is unclear. With 8 bases removed from V and 3 bases from J, the gap between germline ends came to 8 bases. This CDR3 comprises 12 residues. CDR1 SNHLY and CDR2 FYNNEI come from the germline V gene. The CDR3 region has the DNA TGTGCCAGCGGACGCCTCAATCAGCCCCAGCATTTT. Translation: CASGRLNQPQHF.

The gene calls are TRBV9 and TRBJ1-1; D uncertain. The CDR3 spans 14 residues. V was cut by 0 bases and J by 4 bases, with 10 bases left in between. Germline CDR1 reads SGDLS; CDR2 reads YYNGEE. CDR3 in DNA: TGTGCCAGCAGCGTAGGACGGGGAGGCACTGAAGCTTTCTTT. Translation gives CASSVGRGGTEAFF.

The V gene is TRBV11-1, the J gene TRBJ2-7; 9 bases are a match to TRBD1. This CDR3 has 14 amino acids. Trimming took 4 bases from V and 4 from J; bases not matched to a gene: 5. Per the germline V gene, CDR1 is SGHAT and CDR2 is FQDESV (reference sequence). The CDR3 region has the DNA TGTGCCAGCAGCTGGTCACAGGGGGCATACGAGCAGTACTTC. It translates to CASSWSQGAYEQYF.

The chain carries TRBV19 and TRBJ1-1; weak D call: TRBD1 (5 bases). The germline V gene has CDR1 LNHDA and CDR2 SQIVND (reference sequence). The CDR3 spans 13 residues. Between the trimmed V and J ends, which lost 0 bases and 4 bases, there was a span of 6 bases. CDR3 in amino acids: CASSIDGGTEAFF. CDR3 in DNA: TGTGCCAGTAGTATAGATGGGGGCACTGAAGCTTTCTTT. Complete variable domain (other parts from reference TRBV19 and TRBJ1-1): DGGITQSPKYLFRKEGQNVTLSCEQNLNHDAMYWYRQDPGQGLRLIYYSQIVNDFQKGDIAEGYSVSREKKESFPLTVTSAQKNPTAFYLCASSIDGGTEAFFGQGTRLTVV.

V gene TRBV28 combines with J gene TRBJ2-3, with D maybe TRBD2 (7 bases). CDR1 and CDR2 from the germline V gene are MDHEN and SYDVKM. CDR3 length: 15 residues. V was cut by 3 bases and J by 3 bases, with 13 bases left in between. The CDR3 nucleotides are TGTGCCAGCAGTTTGGGGGCTAGCGGAACAGATACGCAGTATTTT. Amino acids: CASSLGASGTDTQYF. Together with reference TRBV28 and TRBJ2-3, the CDR3 gives the full variable domain: DVKVTQSSRYLVKRTGEKVFLECVQDMDHENMFWYRQDPGLGLRLIYFSYDVKMKEKGDIPEGYSVSREKKERFSLILESASTNQTSMYLCASSLGASGTDTQYFGPGTRLTVL.

The chain uses TRBV28 and TRBJ1-2, with D maybe TRBD1 (6 bases). V was clipped by 6 bases and J by 5 bases, with 19 bases between them. Looked up from germline, CDR1 is MDHEN and CDR2 is SYDVKM. This CDR3 spans 15 amino acids. The CDR3 bases are TGTGCCAGCAGGAAACCAACAGGGCGGGGATATGGCTACACCTTC. This encodes CASRKPTGRGYGYTF.

The sample holds a few counts of this clone. The chain carries TRBV7-8 and TRBJ2-5, with D tentatively TRBD1 (6 bases). V was trimmed by 7 bases and J by 5 bases, leaving 17 bases between them. This CDR3 region has 14 residues. CDR1 and CDR2 from the germline V gene are SGHVS and FQNEAQ. The DNA of the CDR3 is TGTGCCAGCAAAACAGGGCACCCCCTGGAGACCCAGTACTTC. Encoded protein: CASKTGHPLETQYF.